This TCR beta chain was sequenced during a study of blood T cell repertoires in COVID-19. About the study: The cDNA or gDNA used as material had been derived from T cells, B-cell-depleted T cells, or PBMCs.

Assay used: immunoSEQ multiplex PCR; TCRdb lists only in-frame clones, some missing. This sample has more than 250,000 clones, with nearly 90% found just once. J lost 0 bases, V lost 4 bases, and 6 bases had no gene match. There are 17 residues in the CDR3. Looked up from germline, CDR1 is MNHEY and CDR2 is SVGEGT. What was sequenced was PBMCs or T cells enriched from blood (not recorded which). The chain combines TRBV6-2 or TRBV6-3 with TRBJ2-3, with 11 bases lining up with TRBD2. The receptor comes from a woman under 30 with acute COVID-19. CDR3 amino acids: CASSFFRTSGSTDTQYF. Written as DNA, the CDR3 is TGTGCCAGCAGTTTTTTCAGGACTAGCGGGAGCACAGATACGCAGTATTTT.